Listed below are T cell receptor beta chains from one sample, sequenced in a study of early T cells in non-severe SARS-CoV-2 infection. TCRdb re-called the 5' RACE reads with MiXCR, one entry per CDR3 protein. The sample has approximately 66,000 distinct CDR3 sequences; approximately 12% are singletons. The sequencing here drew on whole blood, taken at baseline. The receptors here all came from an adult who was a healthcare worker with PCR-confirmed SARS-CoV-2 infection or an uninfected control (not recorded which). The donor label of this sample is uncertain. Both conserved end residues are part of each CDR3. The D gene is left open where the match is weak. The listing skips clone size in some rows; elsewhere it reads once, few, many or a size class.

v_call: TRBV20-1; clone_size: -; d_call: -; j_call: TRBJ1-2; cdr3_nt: TGCAGTGCCAGGACAGCTAACTATGGCTACACCTTC; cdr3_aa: CSARTANYGYTF
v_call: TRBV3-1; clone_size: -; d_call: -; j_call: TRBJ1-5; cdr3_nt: TGTGCCAGCAGCCAAGATCGGAGTATTCAGCCCCAGCATTTT; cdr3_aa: CASSQDRSIQPQHF
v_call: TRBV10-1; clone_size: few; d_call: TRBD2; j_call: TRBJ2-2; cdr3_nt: TGCGCCAGCATGAGCGGGGGGGCCGGCACCGGGGAGCTGTTTTTT; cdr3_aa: CASMSGGAGTGELFF
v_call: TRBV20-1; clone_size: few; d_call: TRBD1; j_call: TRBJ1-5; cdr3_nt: TGCAGTGCTAGACCGGGACAGAGCAATCAGCCCCAGCATTTT; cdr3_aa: CSARPGQSNQPQHF
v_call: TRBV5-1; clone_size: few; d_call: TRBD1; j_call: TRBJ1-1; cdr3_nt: TGCGCCAGCAGCCAGATTGGGACAGGGGGCCGGATGAACACTGAAGCTTTCTTT; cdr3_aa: CASSQIGTGGRMNTEAFF
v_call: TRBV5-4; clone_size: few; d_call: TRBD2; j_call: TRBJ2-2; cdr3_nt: TGTGCCAGCAGCTCCCAACGGACTAGCGGGGGGGCTCCGGGGGAGCTGTTTTTT; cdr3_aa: CASSSQRTSGGAPGELFF
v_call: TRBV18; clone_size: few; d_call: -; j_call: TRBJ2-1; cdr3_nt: TGTGCCAGCTCACCATTTACTAGTGATGAGCAGTTCTTC; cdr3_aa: CASSPFTSDEQFF
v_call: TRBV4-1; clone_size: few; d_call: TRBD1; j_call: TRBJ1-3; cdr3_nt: TGCGCCAGCAGCCAGGACAGGGACCCTCCTGGAAACACCATATATTTT; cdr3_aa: CASSQDRDPPGNTIYF
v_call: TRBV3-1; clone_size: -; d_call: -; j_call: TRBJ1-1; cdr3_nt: TGTGCCAGCAGCTCCCAGAGTCGGACAGTCACTGAAGCTTTCTTT; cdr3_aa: CASSSQSRTVTEAFF
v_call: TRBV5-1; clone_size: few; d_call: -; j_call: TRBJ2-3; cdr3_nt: TGCGCCAGCAGCCCCGGCCACCGAGATACGCAGTATTTT; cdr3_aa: CASSPGHRDTQYF